This T cell receptor (beta chain) is from a study of shared clonotypes between healthy human individuals (dated by TCRdb to 2019 to 2021). Regarding the study in general: The cohort comprised two women and a few men aged 18 to 49 years. To estimate repertoire size and how much clonotypes are shared between individuals, the study performed deep sequencing of blood TCR repertoires from roughly five healthy adults. To increase sequencing depth and limit assay-specific biases, TCR repertoire library preparation and sequencing were carried out by different laboratories using diverse techniques. Per donor, three plates each were used for CD4 naive and CD4 memory, two for CD8 naive, and one for CD8 memory. Between about 0.94 and 10 billion PBMCs per donor were obtained by leukapheresis. The study at large found these results: Rarefaction of sorted-subset datasets indicated incomplete sequencing despite the large sequencing depth. Naive subsets generally had larger estimated clonotype richness than memory subsets did. Across a few donors, around 5.4% of naive CD4, 3% to 4% of naive CD8, 2% to 2.5% of memory CD4, and approximately 0.4% of memory CD8 clonotypes were shared. Because the study included a small number of donors, the genetic and exposure-history diversity represented was limited. Pairwise subsampling led to the expectation that sequencing depth would affect the degree of clonotype sharing among donors. Sampling was restricted to blood, and TCR repertoires in tissues likely differ from the TCR repertoires found in blood. Clonotypes shared by all four sorted-subset donors showed higher generation probabilities than non-shared clonotypes.

Concerning this clone itself: Its antigen specificity is not known. Base qualities are not recorded, but no much larger clone differs from it by a single base.

The CDR3 covers 15 residues, taking in both the cysteine and the phenylalanine. Only CDR3 DNA remains: 45 bases, in frame from the first base. Sequences MDHEN (CDR1) and SYDVKM (CDR2) are obtained from the germline V gene. V is cut by 5 bases and J by 2 bases, and the space between the germline ends is 13 bases. The donors were healthy, HIV-negative adults who had no recently reported acute infections or vaccinations. Every donor was a Caucasian adult residing in Nashville, Tennessee, USA. Magnetic negative selection was used to enrich CD4+ T cells, after which naive cells were positively selected on CD45RA and the negative fraction became the memory subset. Blood was collected by leukapheresis, and PBMCs were isolated by Ficoll-Histopaque density gradient centrifugation and then cryopreserved in liquid nitrogen vapor phase. Analytical flow cytometry was used to check the purity and quantity of each magnetically sorted T cell population. Each sorted fraction had its genomic DNA isolated and then quantified by UV absorbance on a Nanodrop 2000c.

TCR CDR3 regions were amplified from genomic DNA by multiplex PCR using the deep immunoSEQ assay. Extracted genomic DNA from each cell subset was distributed evenly across all wells of several immunoSEQ 96-well plates, and each plate was treated as a replicate. For sorted subsets, around 0.2 ug of genomic DNA, equivalent to about 30,000 T cell genomes, went into each replicate PCR. The purified libraries were quantified using a Qubit 3.0 fluorometer, sized with a Bioanalyzer 2100, and then quantified again using the KAPA Library Quantification kit. Each immunoSEQ 96-well plate was sequenced on its own single-read 150-cycle Illumina NextSeq 550 flow cell. From the authors' description of their analysis: Because only junctional sequences without quality scores were contained in the immunoSEQ output, filtering matching that applied to full-length reads could not be performed. To assign V/J genes and CDR3, sequences were annotated using PyIR, a Python wrapper for IgBLAST v1.9, with IMGT germline references. Reads with weak V/J assignments (E-value above 1e-6), missing CDR3, stop codons, out-of-frame junctions, or ambiguous translated residues were removed. A V3J clonotype was defined by an identical inferred V gene, J gene, and CDR3 amino acid sequence. Percentage overlap between repertoires was computed as shared unique clonotypes divided by the size of the smaller repertoire. RTK rarefaction, the Chao1 estimator, and Recon v2.1 estimates of unobserved clonotypes were used to assess repertoire richness. OLGA was used to compute generation probabilities for all TCRbeta clonotypes that the gDNA method yielded from a few donors. TCRdb obtained this table from immuneACCESS and retained in-frame rearrangements with V and J assigned. These tables miss some clones; where compared with another copy, unresolved V genes account for less than half of the shortfall, and the remainder is unexplained. D and trimming were read from the DNA, whereas the V and J calls and clone size are those reported in that table. This sample holds millions of clones; around 90% were observed only once. Together, the top ten hold roughly 0.14% of the sample.

The clonotype comes from a man aged 18 to 35 in good health. Sequenced sample: naive CD4+ T cells sorted from blood. The cell subset or site label, read with the paper, signifies: CD45RA+ positively selected. The chain joins TRBV28 to TRBJ1-5; D gene: possibly TRBD1, on 6 matching bases. CDR3 protein: CASSPQDRRNQPQHF. The DNA sequence is given as TGTGCCAGCAGTCCCCAGGACAGACGCAATCAGCCCCAGCATTTT.